The following is a TCR beta chain sequence with its context. Generated by immunoSEQ multiplex PCR, the TCRdb table keeps only in-frame clones and is missing some. Here the sample spans roughly 160,000 clones, about 91% being singletons. The sample belongs to a study of control samples from healthy donors and cancer patients. This TCR was sampled from a woman in her thirties in good health. The sample taken for sequencing was blood.

The CDR3 DNA is TGTGCCAGCAAACGGGGGTTTGGGGAGGATCAGCCCCAGCATTTT. Translated, it gives CASKRGFGEDQPQHF. This chain joins TRBV6-5 and TRBJ1-5; D possibly corresponds to TRBD1 (5 bases). Trimming shortened V by 7 bases and J by 5 bases, and 18 bases separated the two germline ends. CDR1 MNHEY and CDR2 SVGAGI come from the germline V gene. The CDR3 length is 15 residues.